This T cell receptor (beta chain) was retrieved from a study of cytomegalovirus exposure and HLA in healthy donors. General study results and limits: As confirmed in vitro, a few CMV-associated chains were specific for CMV antigens.

CDR1 and CDR2 from the germline V gene are MNHEY and SMNVEV (reference sequence). The V gene lost 4 bases and the J gene lost 1 base, with 7 bases spanning the gap. The CDR3 loop spans 14 amino acids. Note on this clone: The antigen is not known.

PCR was performed using 60 Vbeta and 13 Jbeta primers. Clones were read by immunoSEQ multiplex PCR, and TCRdb kept only the in-frame ones, dropping some. The table has some 170,000 clones, more than 65% seen once; the top ten hold 1.3%. This TCR came from a woman aged 45-65 years in good health and CMV-seronegative. The material sequenced was PBMCs. The chain carries TRBV27 and TRBJ2-2, with D perhaps TRBD1 (6 bases). Here the CDR3 DNA reads TGTGCCAGCAGTTCGGACAGGAACACCGGGGAGCTGTTTTTT. It is translated as CASSSDRNTGELFF.